One sample yielded the 24 T cell receptor beta chains listed below, sequenced in a study of glioma-infiltrating T cells after dendritic cell vaccination. TCRdb's table, derived via immunoSEQ multiplex PCR, lists solely in-frame clones and lacks some. The sample shows 75,000 to 100,000 clones, approximately 80% of them seen only once. The sample was blood, taken before dendritic cell vaccination. All receptors come from a human donor with glioblastoma.

V usage is TRBV5-1 and J usage is TRBJ2-5, with D hard to call. CDR3 length: 15 residues. CDR1 is SGHRS, CDR2 YFSETQ, per germline. V was trimmed by 3 bases and J by 0 bases, leaving 12 bases between them. The CDR3 spells CASSSHTVYQETQYF. In DNA, the CDR3 is TGCGCCAGCAGCTCCCATACAGTATACCAAGAGACCCAGTACTTC.

The J gene is TRBJ2-7, the V gene TRBV5-6; D is possibly TRBD2 (6 bases). Trimming left V 1 base short and J 0 bases short, with 8 bases between. CDR3 size: 14 residues. The germline CDR1 and CDR2 sequences are SGHDT and YYEEEE. CDR3: CASSLQGGSYEQYF. Here the CDR3 DNA reads TGTGCCAGCAGCTTGCAGGGAGGCTCCTACGAGCAGTACTTC.

The V and J genes are TRBV19 and TRBJ1-2, with D uncertain. Germline V gives CDR1 LNHDA, CDR2 SQIVND (reference sequence). This CDR3 comprises 14 residues. Trimming took 4 bases from V and 1 from J, leaving 10 bases between them. CDR3 amino acids: CASSTPRLNYGYTF. In DNA, the CDR3 is TGTGCCAGTAGTACCCCGCGCCTTAACTATGGCTACACCTTC.

V is TRBV28 and J is TRBJ2-2; the match to TRBD1 covers 7 bases. Trimming cost V 4 bases and J 5 bases; bases outside gene matches: 10. Germline V gives CDR1 MDHEN, CDR2 SYDVKM. CDR3 length: 16 residues. As DNA, the CDR3 is TGTGCCAGCAGTTCCGATAGGGGGCTCCGGACCGGGGAGCTGTTTTTT. Its protein product is CASSSDRGLRTGELFF.

The rearrangement joins TRBV5-1 to TRBJ2-3; 9 bases match TRBD2. V lost 0 bases to trimming and J lost 8 bases; unmatched junction nucleotides: 7. Germline V gene lookup returns CDR1 SGHRS and CDR2 YFSETQ. The CDR3 sequence is 15 residues long. The CDR3 DNA follows: TGCGCCAGCAGCTTGGGCGGGACTAGCAGAGGTACGCAGTATTTT. Amino acids: CASSLGGTSRGTQYF.

The chain is built from TRBV6-1 and TRBJ1-4, with D perhaps matching TRBD1 (6 bases). Trimming cost V 7 bases and J 8 bases, with 14 bases left between them. The length of the CDR3 is 13 residues. CDR1 is MNHNS and CDR2 is SASEGT in the germline V gene. The CDR3 bases are TGTGCCAGCACCACCGGGGGGCGGGAAAAACTGTTTTTT. Its translation is CASTTGGREKLFF.

This clone was counted once. The V gene is TRBV29-1, the J gene TRBJ1-2; D not certain. Trimming shortened V by 3 bases and J by 4 bases, and 6 bases separated the two germline ends. There are 11 residues in the CDR3. Germline values: CDR1 SQVTM, CDR2 ANQGSEA. In DNA, the CDR3 is TGCAGCGTTGACTCCTTCTATGGCTACACCTTC. Its translation: CSVDSFYGYTF.

The V gene is TRBV28, the J gene TRBJ2-7, with D perhaps TRBD1 (6 bases). The CDR3 totals 14 residues. Trimming stripped 1 base from V and 3 bases from J, with 10 bases between. Germline V gene lookup returns CDR1 MDHEN and CDR2 SYDVKM. The CDR3 reads CASSLLQGIYEQYF. In DNA form, the CDR3 reads TGTGCCAGCAGTTTATTACAGGGAATCTACGAGCAGTACTTC.

The chain couples TRBV13 to TRBJ2-4; D might be TRBD1 (5 bases). From germline, CDR1 is PRHDT and CDR2 FYEKMQ (reference sequence). V lost 7 bases, J lost 0 bases, and 13 bases lay in between. This CDR3 spans 15 amino acids. The CDR3 protein is CASTEHQGAKNIQYF. As DNA, the CDR3 is TGTGCCAGCACCGAGCATCAGGGAGCCAAAAACATTCAGTACTTC.

The chain recombines TRBV5-1 with TRBJ2-1; TRBD1 aligns across 11 bases. The CDR3 has 13 residues. Germline lookup yields CDR1 SGHRS and CDR2 YFSETQ. J gave up 7 bases and V 8 bases, and 5 bases lay outside the gene matches. The CDR3 protein is CASGTGGWNEQFF. The CDR3 DNA sequence: TGCGCCAGTGGGACAGGGGGATGGAATGAGCAGTTCTTC. The full variable domain, with the rest looked up from reference TRBV5-1 and TRBJ2-1, is KAGVTQTPRYLIKTRGQQVTLSCSPISGHRSVSWYQQTPGQGLQFLFEYFSETQRNKGNFPGRFSGRQFSNSRSEMNVSTLELGDSALYLCASGTGGWNEQFFGPGTRLTVL.

This chain joins TRBV19 and TRBJ2-3; possibly TRBD2 for D (5 bases). The CDR3 has 13 amino acids. With 3 bases removed from V and 5 bases from J, the gap between germline ends came to 9 bases. Germline V gene sequence: CDR1 LNHDA, CDR2 SQIVND (reference sequence). CDR3 coding DNA: TGTGCCAGTAGTATCAAGAGGGTAGATACGCAGTATTTT. It encodes CASSIKRVDTQYF.

V is TRBV15 and J is TRBJ1-2; TRBD1 agrees at 9 bases. CDR3 length: 16 residues. Losses at the gene ends were 5 bases for V and 2 bases for J; bases not matched to a gene: 9. Per germline, CDR1 LNHNV and CDR2 YYDKDF (reference sequence). DNA for the CDR3: TGTGCCACCAGCGGCCGACAGGGGGTAAAAAACTATGGCTACACCTTC. Encoded protein: CATSGRQGVKNYGYTF.

This chain joins TRBV5-1 and TRBJ2-1; 11 bases agree with TRBD2. From germline, CDR1 is SGHRS and CDR2 YFSETQ. The V segment lost 3 bases and the J segment 7 bases; nucleotides outside the gene matches: 3. This CDR3 contains 14 residues. CDR3 nucleotide sequence: TGCGCCAGCAGCTATAGCGGGGGGGCGAATGAGCAGTTCTTC. Encoded protein: CASSYSGGANEQFF.

The chain links TRBV11-1 to TRBJ1-2; the D gene is possibly TRBD1 (6 bases). V was trimmed by 4 bases and J by 6 bases, leaving 12 bases between them. Germline assignment: CDR1 SGHAT and CDR2 FQDESV (reference sequence). The CDR3 length is 13 residues. In DNA form, the CDR3 reads TGTGCCAGCAGCTGGATACAGGGAGATGGCTACACCTTC. Translated: CASSWIQGDGYTF. The full variable domain, completed using reference TRBV11-1 and TRBJ1-2, is EAEVAQSPRYKITEKSQAVAFWCDPISGHATLYWYRQILGQGPELLVQFQDESVVDDSQLPKDRFSAERLKGVDSTLKIQPAELGDSAMYLCASSWIQGDGYTFGSGTRLTVV.

The chain is built from TRBV29-1 and TRBJ2-2; TRBD1 aligns across 8 bases. This CDR3 comprises 17 residues. Germline V gene data show CDR1 as SQVTM and CDR2 as ANQGSEA. V shed 3 bases, J shed 1 base, and the junction held 10 bases outside the gene matches. CDR3 sequence reads: CSVDRFDRGLNTGELFF. DNA of the CDR3: TGCAGCGTTGATCGGTTTGACAGGGGCTTGAACACCGGGGAGCTGTTTTTT.

The chain carries TRBV18 and TRBJ2-5; 8 nucleotides line up with TRBD1. The CDR3 is 14 amino acids. Germline V CDR1 and CDR2: KGHSH, LQKENI. Trimming removed 4 bases from V and 0 bases from J; junction bases left unmatched: 1. The CDR3 loop is CASSRDRYQETQYF. The CDR3 DNA reads TGTGCCAGCTCACGGGACAGGTACCAAGAGACCCAGTACTTC.

V and J are TRBV29-1 and TRBJ1-1, with no clear D. The CDR3 sequence is 14 residues long. The germline V gene encodes CDR1 SQVTM and CDR2 ANQGSEA. V lost 6 bases, J lost 3 bases, and 17 bases lay in between. CDR3 residues: CSVAQDTKYTEAFF. CDR3 coding DNA: TGCAGCGTAGCACAAGACACCAAGTACACTGAAGCTTTCTTT.

This rearrangement joins TRBV19 to TRBJ1-5; 9 positions agree with TRBD1. With 8 bases clipped from V and 0 bases from J, the junction kept 5 bases outside the gene matches. The CDR3 is 15 amino acids. Germline V gives CDR1 LNHDA, CDR2 SQIVND (reference sequence). CDR3 sequence: CASRRQGDSNQPQHF. Here the CDR3 DNA reads TGTGCCAGTCGACGACAGGGGGATAGCAATCAGCCCCAGCATTTT.

The chain combines TRBV28 with TRBJ1-1, with TRBD1 identical over 8 bases. Trimming removed 6 bases from V and 5 bases from J; junction bases left unmatched: 11. Germline CDR1 and CDR2: MDHEN and SYDVKM. This CDR3 region has 15 residues. The CDR3: CASSTPTGGSTEAFF. In DNA form, the CDR3 reads TGTGCCAGCAGCACACCAACAGGGGGGAGTACTGAAGCTTTCTTT. Full variable domain (remainder filled in from reference TRBV28 and TRBJ1-1): DVKVTQSSRYLVKRTGEKVFLECVQDMDHENMFWYRQDPGLGLRLIYFSYDVKMKEKGDIPEGYSVSREKKERFSLILESASTNQTSMYLCASSTPTGGSTEAFFGQGTRLTVV.

This clone was counted a few times. This rearrangement joins TRBV7-6 to TRBJ1-4; D unresolved. This CDR3 region has 15 residues. V lost 2 bases, J lost 0 bases, and 7 bases lay in between. Germline CDR1 is SGHVS and CDR2 is FNYEAQ. The CDR3 nucleotides are TGTGCCAGCAGCTTATTGCCAGCAACTAATGAAAAACTGTTTTTT. It codes for CASSLLPATNEKLFF.

The V and J genes are TRBV6-6 and TRBJ1-5; 7 positions match TRBD1. The CDR3 consists of 16 residues. CDR1 and CDR2 from the germline V gene are MNHNY and SVGAGI (reference sequence). The CDR3, as DNA: TGTGCAACCACCCCCCAAGGGGGCTCACTCAATCAGCCCCAGCATTTT. Amino acid sequence: CATTPQGGSLNQPQHF.

The chain links TRBV18 to TRBJ1-1; D unresolved. This CDR3 comprises 16 residues. Trimming left V 6 bases short and J 2 bases short, with 19 bases between. The V gene's germline CDR1 is KGHSH and CDR2 LQKENI. For the CDR3, the DNA is TGTGCCAGCTCGCGAATACCGGGAGTAACTAACACTGAAGCTTTCTTT. Protein: CASSRIPGVTNTEAFF.

This clone has more than one count but fewer than ten. This chain uses TRBV30 with TRBJ2-5; TRBD1 matches at 8 bases. V lost 5 bases, J lost 5 bases, and 4 bases stayed unmatched. From germline, CDR1 is GTSNPN and CDR2 SVGIG (reference sequence). CDR3 length: 12 residues. CDR3 in amino acids: CAWGQGRETQYF. As DNA, the CDR3 is TGTGCCTGGGGACAGGGACGGGAGACCCAGTACTTC.

This rearrangement joins TRBV2 to TRBJ2-3, with TRBD2 identical over 13 bases. The germline V gene has CDR1 SNHLY and CDR2 FYNNEI. The CDR3 runs 16 residues. V shed 6 bases, J shed 2 bases, and the junction held 5 bases outside the gene matches. The CDR3 sequence is CASRRLAGGPTDTQYF. In DNA, the CDR3 is TGTGCCAGCAGGAGACTAGCGGGGGGCCCCACAGATACGCAGTATTTT. The variable domain in full, completed from reference TRBV2 and TRBJ2-3, reads EPEVTQTPSHQVTQMGQEVILRCVPISNHLYFYWYRQILGQKVEFLVSFYNNEISEKSEIFDDQFSVERPDGSNFTLKIRSTKLEDSAMYFCASRRLAGGPTDTQYFGPGTRLTVL.